A single sample is the source of the 28 T cell receptor beta chains below, sequenced in a study of CD8 T cells in ankylosing spondylitis. Which antigens these TCRs recognize remains unknown. In TCRdb, the 5' RACE reads were re-called with MiXCR into one record per CDR3 protein. The data hold 500,000 to 550,000 distinct CDR3 sequences, with roughly 13% observed a single time. Overall study findings and caveats: Seemingly distinctive of ankylosing spondylitis blood was a TCR beta motif formed by eight highly homologous variants.

Sequencing was done on a sample of blood, either unsorted or a sorted T cell fraction (not recorded which). The origin of the receptors is a male donor with ankylosing spondylitis.

In its sample, this clonotype was seen a few times. The chain carries TRBV4-1 and TRBJ2-3; 7 bases agree with TRBD2. Unmatched junction bases numbered 4, after V lost 0 bases and J lost 1 base. The CDR3 runs 16 residues. Germline V gene data show CDR1 as MGHRA and CDR2 as YSYEKL. CDR3 protein: CASSQDPSGGTDTQYF. The CDR3, as DNA: TGCGCCAGCAGCCAAGATCCCAGCGGGGGCACAGATACGCAGTATTTT.

The V and J genes are TRBV3-1 and TRBJ2-5; D uncertain. This CDR3 is built from 13 residues. Trimming removed 1 base at V and 12 bases at J, with 15 bases between. CDR1 is LGHDT and CDR2 is YNNKEL in the germline V gene (reference sequence). CDR3 protein: CASSQVLGHSEYF. In nucleotides, the CDR3 is TGTGCCAGCAGCCAAGTGCTAGGGCATTCGGAGTACTTC.

V and J are TRBV10-1 and TRBJ2-1; D possibly matches TRBD1 or TRBD2 (5 bases each). The CDR3 has 15 residues. V was cut by 5 bases and J by 0 bases, with 11 bases left in between. Germline assignment: CDR1 WNHNN and CDR2 SYGVQD (reference sequence). The CDR3 sequence is CASSYWGSSYNEQFF. CDR3 coding DNA: TGCGCCAGCAGTTACTGGGGGAGCTCCTACAATGAGCAGTTCTTC.

The rearrangement links TRBV29-1 to TRBJ1-2; no clear D gene. Germline CDR1 is SQVTM and CDR2 is ANQGSEA. Trimming cost V 5 bases and J 3 bases, with 16 bases left between them. The CDR3 consists of 14 residues. CDR3 amino acids: CSVLRDSGHYGYTF. The CDR3 bases are TGCAGCGTTTTACGGGATAGCGGGCACTATGGCTACACCTTC.

This clonotype was counted between two and nine times. The chain couples TRBV12-3 or TRBV12-4 to TRBJ2-2; 7 bases match TRBD1. The CDR3 covers 14 residues. J lost 8 bases, V lost 8 bases, and 11 bases had no gene match. The CDR3 sequence: CASYRGPSYGELFF. The CDR3 bases are TGTGCCAGCTACAGGGGTCCTAGTTATGGGGAGCTGTTTTTT.

This clonotype was detected many times. V gene TRBV5-1 combines with J gene TRBJ2-1; 9 bases line up with TRBD2. J lost 8 bases, V lost 1 base, and 7 bases had no gene match. The CDR3 totals 15 residues. Germline lookup yields CDR1 SGHRS and CDR2 YFSETQ. CDR3 sequence: CASSLLREGRDEQFF. CDR3 nucleotide sequence: TGCGCCAGCAGCTTGTTGCGGGAGGGCCGGGATGAGCAGTTCTTC. Drawing the rest from reference TRBV5-1 and TRBJ2-1, the complete variable domain is KAGVTQTPRYLIKTRGQQVTLSCSPISGHRSVSWYQQTPGQGLQFLFEYFSETQRNKGNFPGRFSGRQFSNSRSEMNVSTLELGDSALYLCASSLLREGRDEQFFGPGTRLTVL.

V is TRBV18 and J is TRBJ2-7, with 11 bases that match TRBD1. Unmatched junction bases numbered 7, after V lost 4 bases and J lost 5 bases. From germline, CDR1 is KGHSH and CDR2 LQKENI. This CDR3 spans 15 amino acids. CDR3 bases: TGTGCCAGCTCACTGAGCCGGACAGGGGGCGACGAGCAGTACTTC. Translated, it gives CASSLSRTGGDEQYF.

The V and J genes are TRBV20-1 and TRBJ1-6; 7 nucleotides agree with TRBD1. Unmatched junction bases numbered 5, after V lost 3 bases and J lost 9 bases. This CDR3 comprises 13 residues. Germline V gene lookup returns CDR1 DFQATT and CDR2 SNEGSKA (reference sequence). In nucleotides, the CDR3 is TGCAGTGCTAGTGCCAGGGACAGTTCACCCCTCCACTTT. As protein: CSASARDSSPLHF.

The sample holds a few counts of this clonotype. V gene TRBV20-1 combines with J gene TRBJ2-1; maybe TRBD1 (6 bases). CDR3 size: 15 residues. Trimming removed 3 bases at V and 0 bases at J, with 12 bases between. Germline-derived CDR1 and CDR2 are DFQATT and SNEGSKA (reference sequence). CDR3 region: CSARGHLSSYNEQFF. CDR3 sequence (DNA): TGCAGTGCTAGGGGACACCTAAGCTCCTACAATGAGCAGTTCTTC.

CDR3 in amino acids: CASSLEAGGNEKLFF. The CDR3 DNA reads as TGCGCCAGCAGCTTGGAAGCCGGTGGGAATGAAAAACTGTTTTTT. This chain links TRBV5-1 with TRBJ1-4; D unresolved. V was cut by 0 bases and J by 5 bases, with 11 bases left in between. The CDR3 covers 15 residues. CDR1 is SGHRS and CDR2 is YFSETQ in the germline V gene.

The V call is TRBV7-2, the J call TRBJ2-7, with D hard to call. Between the trimmed V and J ends, which lost 0 bases and 2 bases, there was a span of 17 bases. This CDR3 is built from 17 residues. Germline V lookup: CDR1 SGHTA, CDR2 FQGNSA. CDR3 residues: CASSLAPTNRPTYEQYF. The CDR3 DNA reads as TGTGCCAGCAGCTTAGCCCCTACAAATAGGCCTACCTACGAGCAGTACTTC.

The rearrangement joins TRBV5-1 to TRBJ2-2, with D possibly TRBD2 on 5 matching bases. Trimming removed 3 bases from V and 2 bases from J, with 14 bases in between. The CDR3 length is 16 residues. CDR1 is SGHRS, CDR2 YFSETQ, per germline. CDR3 nucleotide sequence: TGCGCCAGCAGCTCCTTCCCAGGACTTAACACCGGGGAGCTGTTTTTT. Its translation: CASSSFPGLNTGELFF.

This clonotype appeared a few times. This sequence joins TRBV7-9 and TRBJ1-4; perhaps TRBD1 as D (6 bases). Germline assignment: CDR1 SEHNR and CDR2 FQNEAQ (reference sequence). This CDR3 spans 16 amino acids. V was cut by 7 bases and J by 0 bases, with 15 bases left in between. DNA of the CDR3: TGTGCCAGCACCCTCGGACAGCCTGCAACTAATGAAAAACTGTTTTTT. The encoded protein is CASTLGQPATNEKLFF.

The CDR3: CASSVGTQGHEQYF. Here the CDR3 DNA reads TGTGCCAGTAGTGTCGGGACCCAAGGACACGAGCAGTACTTC. The chain recombines TRBV19 with TRBJ2-7; D possibly matches TRBD1 or TRBD2 (5 bases each). The CDR3 has 14 amino acids. Germline V gives CDR1 LNHDA, CDR2 SQIVND (reference sequence). Between the trimmed V and J ends, which lost 5 bases and 5 bases, there was a span of 16 bases. Combining the CDR3 with reference TRBV19 and TRBJ2-7 gives the whole variable domain DGGITQSPKYLFRKEGQNVTLSCEQNLNHDAMYWYRQDPGQGLRLIYYSQIVNDFQKGDIAEGYSVSREKKESFPLTVTSAQKNPTAFYLCASSVGTQGHEQYFGPGTRLTVT.

There are a few counts of this clonotype. The chain uses TRBV6-1 and TRBJ2-3; 10 nucleotides agree with TRBD1. V lost 6 bases, J lost 1 base, and 7 bases stayed unmatched. The germline V gene has CDR1 MNHNS and CDR2 SASEGT. This CDR3 is 16 amino acids long. The CDR3: CASSTDRGLGTDTQYF. The CDR3 nucleotides read TGTGCCAGCAGCACGGACAGGGGGTTAGGCACAGATACGCAGTATTTT.

Ten or more counts support this clonotype. The CDR3 DNA follows: TGTGCCAGCAGCCCTTTATCTGGAAACACCATATATTTT. Protein: CASSPLSGNTIYF. The chain links TRBV7-9 to TRBJ1-3; D uncertain. The germline V gene encodes CDR1 SEHNR and CDR2 FQNEAQ (reference sequence). The CDR3 spans 13 residues. V was trimmed by 5 bases and J by 1 base, leaving 6 bases between them.

This clonotype was observed a few times. This chain joins TRBV12-3 or TRBV12-4 and TRBJ2-3; 12 bases fit TRBD2. This CDR3 comprises 15 residues. J was trimmed by 2 bases and V by 5 bases; bases with no gene match: 2. CDR3 loop: CASSRLAGVTDTQYF. DNA for the CDR3: TGTGCCAGCAGTCGACTAGCGGGGGTCACAGATACGCAGTATTTT.

V is TRBV15 and J is TRBJ1-5; 7 bases align to TRBD1. Germline V lookup: CDR1 LNHNV, CDR2 YYDKDF (reference sequence). The CDR3 is made up of 15 amino acids. Trimming removed 0 bases from V and 6 bases from J; junction bases left unmatched: 5. The CDR3 is CATSRDRAGGQPQHF. For the CDR3, the DNA is TGTGCCACCAGCAGAGATCGGGCAGGGGGTCAGCCCCAGCATTTT.

The chain has TRBV5-5 and TRBJ2-7; 7 bases match TRBD2. After removal of 4 bases from V and 2 bases from J, the junction contained 9 bases not matched to a gene. Germline V gene data show CDR1 as SGHKS and CDR2 as YYEKEE (reference sequence). CDR3 length equals 15 residues. The CDR3 loop is CASSSSGYFAYEQYF. In nucleotides, the CDR3 is TGTGCCAGCAGCAGTAGCGGGTACTTCGCCTACGAGCAGTACTTC. The full variable domain, in which reference TRBV5-5 and TRBJ2-7 provide the parts outside the CDR3, is DAGVTQSPTHLIKTRGQQVTLRCSPISGHKSVSWYQQVLGQGPQFIFQYYEKEERGRGNFPDRFSARQFPNYSSELNVNALLLGDSALYLCASSSSGYFAYEQYFGPGTRLTVT.

This clonotype came up a few times. The V gene is TRBV11-2, the J gene TRBJ2-7; a weak D match, TRBD1 (6 bases). V lost 1 base to trimming and J lost 3 bases, with 10 bases between them. CDR1 is SGHAT and CDR2 is FQNNGV in the germline V gene. The CDR3 spans 14 residues. The CDR3 loop is CASSLGETGYEQYV. The DNA for the CDR3 is TGTGCCAGCAGCTTAGGGGAGACAGGCTACGAGCAGTACGTC.

This clonotype has more than one count but fewer than ten. The genes are TRBV7-2 and TRBJ1-2, with TRBD1 as a possible D gene (6 bases). V was cut by 2 bases and J by 7 bases, with 20 bases left in between. This CDR3 contains 16 residues. Germline loops: CDR1 SGHTA, CDR2 FQGNSA. CDR3 protein: CASSLYGQQIWLGYTF. The CDR3 region has the DNA TGTGCCAGCAGCTTATACGGACAGCAGATATGGCTTGGCTACACCTTC.

This clonotype showed up just a few times. V is TRBV3-1 and J is TRBJ2-1; 7 bases are shared with TRBD2. The V gene end was trimmed by 4 bases and the J gene end by 2 bases; junction bases not matched to a gene: 8. Germline CDR1 and CDR2: LGHDT and YNNKEL (reference sequence). The CDR3 loop spans 16 amino acids. CDR3 loop: CASSPEAGKAYNEQFF. In DNA, the CDR3 is TGTGCCAGCAGCCCGGAAGCGGGGAAGGCCTACAATGAGCAGTTCTTC.

The chain uses TRBV2 and TRBJ1-5; TRBD1 is a possible D gene (6 bases). This CDR3 has 13 amino acids. Germline lookup yields CDR1 SNHLY and CDR2 FYNNEI. Trimming pared 6 bases from V and 7 bases from J, leaving 13 bases between. CDR3 sequence reads: CASRIQGSQPQHF. The DNA of the CDR3 is TGTGCCAGCAGAATCCAGGGGAGCCAGCCCCAGCATTTT. The full variable domain, completed using reference TRBV2 and TRBJ1-5, is EPEVTQTPSHQVTQMGQEVILRCVPISNHLYFYWYRQILGQKVEFLVSFYNNEISEKSEIFDDQFSVERPDGSNFTLKIRSTKLEDSAMYFCASRIQGSQPQHFGDGTRLSIL.

The V gene is TRBV7-6, the J gene TRBJ2-2, with 14 bases lining up with TRBD2. Germline V gene sequence: CDR1 SGHVS, CDR2 FNYEAQ. CDR3 length: 16 residues. Losses at the gene ends were 5 bases for V and 6 bases for J; bases not matched to a gene: 5. The chain's CDR3 is CASSTTSGRAAGELFF. CDR3 DNA sequence: TGTGCCAGCAGCACGACTAGCGGGAGGGCCGCCGGGGAGCTGTTTTTT.

This clonotype was recorded many times. The genes are TRBV29-1 and TRBJ2-5; weak D call: TRBD1 (6 bases). Germline CDR1 SQVTM, CDR2 ANQGSEA. Between the trimmed V and J ends, which lost 4 bases and 3 bases, there was a span of 9 bases. The CDR3 consists of 12 residues. CDR3 protein: CSVVRTEETQYF. DNA of the CDR3: TGCAGCGTTGTAAGGACAGAAGAGACCCAGTACTTC.

This clonotype was seen only a few times. The rearrangement links TRBV29-1 to TRBJ2-5, with no clear D. Trimming cost V 4 bases and J 4 bases, with 4 bases left between them. Germline values: CDR1 SQVTM, CDR2 ANQGSEA. The CDR3 is 10 residues long. In DNA, the CDR3 is TGCAGCGTTGCTGGAGAGACCCAGTACTTC. Translating gives CSVAGETQYF.

The V and J genes are TRBV18 and TRBJ2-7; 7 positions agree with TRBD1. J was trimmed by 1 base and V by 6 bases; bases with no gene match: 9. The germline V gene encodes CDR1 KGHSH and CDR2 LQKENI. This CDR3 region has 15 residues. CDR3 bases: TGTGCCAGCTCCCTGGGACAGCCGATATCCTACGAGCAGTACTTC. This sequence encodes CASSLGQPISYEQYF.

This clonotype came up many times. V and J are TRBV29-1 and TRBJ2-1; 12 nucleotides match TRBD2. V trimming: 7 bases; J trimming: 8 bases; junction bases outside the gene matches: 9. Germline V gives CDR1 SQVTM, CDR2 ANQGSEA. This CDR3 has 14 amino acids. The CDR3 DNA reads TGCAGCGCGACGAGGACTAGCGGGACGGATGAGCAGTTCTTC. Its translation is CSATRTSGTDEQFF.